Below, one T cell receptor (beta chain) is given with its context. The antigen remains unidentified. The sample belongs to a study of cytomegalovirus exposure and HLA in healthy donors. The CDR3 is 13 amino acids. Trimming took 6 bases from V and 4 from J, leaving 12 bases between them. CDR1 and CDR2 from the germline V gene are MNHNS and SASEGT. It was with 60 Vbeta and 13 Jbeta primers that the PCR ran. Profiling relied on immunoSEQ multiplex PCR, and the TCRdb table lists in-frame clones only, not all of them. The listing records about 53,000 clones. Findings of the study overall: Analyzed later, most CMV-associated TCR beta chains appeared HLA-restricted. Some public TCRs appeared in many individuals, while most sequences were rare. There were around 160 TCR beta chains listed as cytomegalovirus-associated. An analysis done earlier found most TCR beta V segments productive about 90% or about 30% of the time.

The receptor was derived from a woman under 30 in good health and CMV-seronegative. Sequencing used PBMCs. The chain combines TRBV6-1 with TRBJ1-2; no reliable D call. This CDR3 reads CASRAPGAYGYTF. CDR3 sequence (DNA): TGTGCCAGCAGAGCCCCGGGAGCCTATGGCTACACCTTC.